This TCR beta chain was sequenced during a study of TIL therapy for anti-PD-1-resistant metastatic lung cancer. Study overall: Most patients had lung adenocarcinoma; a handful of tumors were EGFR-mutant, two ALK-rearranged; half smoked currently or formerly.

The study's findings and limits: Many TIL product clones were absent from baseline tumor, suggesting clonal contraction.

Time point noted: pre-treatment sample, taken before nivolumab and TIL therapy. Tumor tissue came from excised metastases, mostly pleural nodules or supraclavicular lymph nodes. Tumors were harvested before any PD-1/PD-L1 blockade. In the case of this clone: Its antigen is currently unknown.

The V gene's germline CDR1 is KGHSH and CDR2 LQKENI. The CDR3 sequence is 12 residues long. V lost 3 bases, J lost 8 bases, and 10 bases lay in between. Sequencing used immunoSEQ v3. Libraries were sequenced to 2 million to 2.5 million read pairs (survey) or about 5-6 million (deep). Data came from immunoSEQ multiplex PCR; TCRdb stores just in-frame clones and leaves some out. In the table there are tens of thousands of clones, over 65% of which are singletons. The sample consisted of tumor tissue, taken at baseline. The source of this sequence is a person aged 25 to 79 with non-small cell lung cancer. The chain uses TRBV18 and TRBJ1-2; tentatively, D is TRBD1 (6 bases). In DNA form, the CDR3 reads TGTGCCAGCTCACCGAACAGGGTCGGCTACACCTTC. Protein: CASSPNRVGYTF.